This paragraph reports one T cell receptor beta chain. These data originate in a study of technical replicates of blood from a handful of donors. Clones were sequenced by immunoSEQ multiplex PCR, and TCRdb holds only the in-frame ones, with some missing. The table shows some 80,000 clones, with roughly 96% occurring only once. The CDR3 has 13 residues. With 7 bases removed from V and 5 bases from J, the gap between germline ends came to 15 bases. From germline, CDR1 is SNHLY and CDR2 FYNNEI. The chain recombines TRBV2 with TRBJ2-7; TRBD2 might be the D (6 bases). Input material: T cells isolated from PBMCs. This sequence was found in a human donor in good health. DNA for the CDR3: TGTGCCAGCACCTTGGAGGGCCCCAACGAGCAGTACTTC. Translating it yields CASTLEGPNEQYF.